A selection of T cell receptor beta chains follows, all from one sample in a study of beta chain features in type 1 diabetes. Only in-frame clones appear in the TCRdb table, and some are missing; sequencing was by immunoSEQ multiplex PCR. The sample lists hundreds of thousands of clones; about 16% were seen once. Sequences were obtained from naive CD4+ T cells from blood. Receptors originate from a man aged 18 to 29 in good health. The CDR3 runs from the conserved cysteine through the conserved F or W. The D gene is left open where the match is weak. Clone size is given for some rows only: seen once, a few or many times, or a class if the clone is expanded.

size	D	J	V	DNA	CDR3
.	TRBD2	TRBJ2-7	TRBV28	TGTGCCAGCAGTCCGACTAGCGGGAGTCGGTACGAGCAGTACTTC	CASSPTSGSRYEQYF
few	TRBD2	TRBJ2-5	TRBV5-1	TGCGCCAGCAGCTTCCTAAGCGGGAGACGGGAGACCCAGTACTTC	CASSFLSGRRETQYF
.	TRBD1	TRBJ2-7	TRBV10-3	TGTGCCATCAACGGACAGGGTTTCTACGAGCAGTACTTC	CAINGQGFYEQYF
few	.	TRBJ2-7	TRBV7-2	TGTGCCAGCAGCGAGAGTTTTTACGAGCAGTACTTC	CASSESFYEQYF
few	TRBD1	TRBJ1-1	TRBV6-6	TGTGCCAGCAGTTACTCGGGACAGGGGGCTAACACTGAAGCTTTCTTT	CASSYSGQGANTEAFF
.	.	TRBJ1-1	TRBV7-2	TGTGCCAGCAGCTTAAGGGGGGAATCGGCTTTCTTT	CASSLRGESAFF
few	.	TRBJ2-1	TRBV5-4	TGTGCCAGCAGCCGAAACCCAGCCTACAATGAGCAGTTCTTC	CASSRNPAYNEQFF
once	TRBD1	TRBJ2-2	TRBV4-1	TGCGCCAGCAGCCACTCTCTAGGAGGGACAGGGACCCCCGGGGAGCTGTTTTTT	CASSHSLGGTGTPGELFF
few	.	TRBJ1-2	TRBV15	TGTGCCACCAGCAACCCTCGGGGGAATTATTATGGCTACACCTTC	CATSNPRGNYYGYTF
.	.	TRBJ1-4	TRBV25-1	TGTGCCAGCAGTGAAGGACAGATTGCAACTAATGAAAAACTGTTTTTT	CASSEGQIATNEKLFF
.	TRBD2	TRBJ2-4	TRBV28	TGTGCCAGCAGTCGACTAGCTCCTAAACCAAACATTCAGTACTTC	CASSRLAPKPNIQYF
.	TRBD2	TRBJ2-1	TRBV6-1	TGTGCCAGCAGTGAACAGGGCGGGAGTGAGCAGTTCTTC	CASSEQGGSEQFF
few	.	TRBJ2-5	TRBV28	TGTGCCAGCACCGGACCCTGGGCAGAGACCCAGTACTTC	CASTGPWAETQYF
few	TRBD1	TRBJ2-3	TRBV28	TGTGCCAGCAGTTTATGGGGATCGGGACAGGGGGATAGAAATACGCAGTATTTT	CASSLWGSGQGDRNTQYF
.	TRBD2	TRBJ2-3	TRBV7-2	TGTGCCAGCAGCGCCTTACTAGCGGGAATGGGAAATACGCAGTATTTT	CASSALLAGMGNTQYF
.	.	TRBJ1-1	TRBV27	TGTGCCAGCAGAGGGACAAGAAACACTGAAGCTTTCTTT	CASRGTRNTEAFF
.	.	TRBJ2-3	TRBV7-2	TGTGCCAGCAGCCCCACTCTTTGGAGGTTAGCTAGCACAGATACGCAGTATTTT	CASSPTLWRLASTDTQYF
.	.	TRBJ2-3	TRBV7-2	TGTGCCAGCAGCCTAGGATTCACAGATACGCAGTATTTT	CASSLGFTDTQYF
.	TRBD1	TRBJ2-2	TRBV18	TGTGCCAGCTCACTCCGGGACAGAAATGGCGGGGAGCTGTTTTTT	CASSLRDRNGGELFF
many	TRBD1	TRBJ2-3	TRBV10-3	TGTGCCATCCGGCCGACAGGGCAACCAGATACGCAGTATTTT	CAIRPTGQPDTQYF
.	.	TRBJ2-5	TRBV7-3	TGTGCCAGCAGGAAGGGTTCGGAAGAGACCCAGTACTTC	CASRKGSEETQYF
few	.	TRBJ1-5	TRBV5-1	TGCGCCAGCAGCTTGATGGGGATCGGCAATCAGCCCCAGCATTTT	CASSLMGIGNQPQHF
few	.	TRBJ2-3	TRBV18	TGTGCCAGCTCACCAAAGGCAGATACGCAGTATTTT	CASSPKADTQYF
few	TRBD2	TRBJ2-5	TRBV9	TGTGCCAGCGGACTAGCGGGAGCGGAGACCCAGTACTTC	CASGLAGAETQYF
.	.	TRBJ1-6	TRBV9	TGTGCCAGCAGCTCCCGACTTGATAATTCACCCCTCCACTTT	CASSSRLDNSPLHF
.	.	TRBJ2-2	TRBV9	TGTGCCAGCAGCCGGGAGAGGAACACCGGGGAGCTGTTTTTT	CASSRERNTGELFF
few	TRBD2	TRBJ2-2	TRBV10-3	TGTGCCATCAGTGATTCGGGGGGAAACACCGGGGAGCTGTTTTTT	CAISDSGGNTGELFF
few	TRBD1	TRBJ2-1	TRBV9	TGTGCCAGCAGCGTCGGGACAGGGTATAGTGAGCAGTTCTTC	CASSVGTGYSEQFF
.	TRBD1	TRBJ2-1	TRBV7-2	TGTGCCAGCAGCTTAGGGACAGGGTCTACCTCTGGTGAGCAGTTCTTC	CASSLGTGSTSGEQFF
.	.	TRBJ1-6	TRBV19	TGTGCCAGTAGGCCTGGACAGACATATAATTCACCCCTCCACTTT	CASRPGQTYNSPLHF
.	.	TRBJ1-2	TRBV6-5	TGTGCCAGCAGTTCCGCTTTACGGAGGAGGAACTATGGCTACACCTTC	CASSSALRRRNYGYTF
.	.	TRBJ2-7	TRBV7-9	TGTGCCAGCAGCTTATTGGGGGCGCGGCCCTACGAGCAGTACTTC	CASSLLGARPYEQYF
few	TRBD1	TRBJ1-1	TRBV7-9	TGTGCCAGCAGCTTATCACCCCTCCGGGACAGAAGGAGGTACACTGAAGCTTTCTTT	CASSLSPLRDRRRYTEAFF
few	TRBD1	TRBJ2-1	TRBV18	TGTGCCAGCTCACCTTTACAGGGGGCCAATGAGCAGTTCTTC	CASSPLQGANEQFF
.	.	TRBJ1-2	TRBV18	TGTGCCAGCTCCCGACGGGACGACAGAGGAGGCTACACCTTC	CASSRRDDRGGYTF
.	TRBD2	TRBJ2-5	TRBV5-4	TGTGCCAGCAGCTTCAGACCCGGGGAGGGGATGGGGACCCAGTACTTC	CASSFRPGEGMGTQYF
few	.	TRBJ1-2	TRBV7-3	TGTGCCAGCAGCCCTCAGGTGAACTCTAACTATGGCTACACCTTC	CASSPQVNSNYGYTF
.	.	TRBJ2-7	TRBV21-1	TGTGCCAGCAGCGGGCGGACTAGCTTCCACGAGCAGTACTTC	CASSGRTSFHEQYF
.	.	TRBJ2-2	TRBV5-1	TGCGCCAGCAGCGAAGGACGGCAGAACACCGGGGAGCTGTTTTTT	CASSEGRQNTGELFF
few	TRBD2	TRBJ2-5	TRBV2	TGTGCCAGCAACCAAGCGGGAGGGCCACGAGAGACCCAGTACTTC	CASNQAGGPRETQYF
few	.	TRBJ1-5	TRBV10-3	TGTGCCATCAGTGGTGGGAGCAATCAGCCCCAGCATTTT	CAISGGSNQPQHF
.	TRBD2	TRBJ2-2	TRBV5-4	TGTGCCAGCAGCCCCGGACTAGCCTTTAACACCGGGGAGCTGTTTTTT	CASSPGLAFNTGELFF
.	.	TRBJ1-1	TRBV27	TGTGCCAGCAGTTTCTTTGTAAAGGGCACTGAAGCTTTCTTT	CASSFFVKGTEAFF
.	.	TRBJ1-5	TRBV7-6	TGTGCCAGCAGCTTAAATCGAGGTCAGCCCCAGCATTTT	CASSLNRGQPQHF
few	.	TRBJ2-3	TRBV11-3	TGTGCCAGCAGCTTAGACCCAGATACGCAGTATTTT	CASSLDPDTQYF
few	.	TRBJ2-7	TRBV7-2	TGTGCCAGCAGCTATAGACCCACGACAGCCTACGAGCAGTACTTC	CASSYRPTTAYEQYF
few	.	TRBJ2-5	TRBV5-1	TGCGCCAGCAGCTTGGCGCGACTCACCGGCCAAGAGACCCAGTACTTC	CASSLARLTGQETQYF
few	TRBD1	TRBJ2-1	TRBV4-3	TGCGCCAGCAGCCAAGGCCCCGGTGGACAGGGAGGTCGAGAGCAGTTCTTC	CASSQGPGGQGGREQFF
.	.	TRBJ2-3	TRBV27	TGTGCCAGCAGACCCGCGGGGATAAGCACAGATACGCAGTATTTT	CASRPAGISTDTQYF
few	.	TRBJ1-2	TRBV7-2	TGTGCCAGCAGCTTAGAGAGGGGGTTCGGCTATGGCTACACCTTC	CASSLERGFGYGYTF
.	.	TRBJ1-2	TRBV11-2	TGTGCCAGCAGCTTAGCTTGGGCAGTTGACTATGGCTACACCTTC	CASSLAWAVDYGYTF
few	.	TRBJ1-2	TRBV2	TGTGCCAGCAGAGAACAGGGTCGGTATGGCTACACCTTC	CASREQGRYGYTF
.	.	TRBJ2-3	TRBV7-3	TGTGCCAGCAGCGCGGCTGGATCAGATACGCAGTATTTT	CASSAAGSDTQYF